A single sample gave rise to the 9 T cell receptor beta chains below, sequenced in a study of OX40 agonist ivuxolimab in advanced cancers. Here immunoSEQ multiplex PCR was the method, and the copy in TCRdb shows in-frame clones only, minus some. The sample consists of under 75,000 clones, around nine tenths of them appearing once. Here the sequenced sample was CD4+ or CD8+ T cells sorted from blood, taken in a trial of the OX40 agonist ivuxolimab. The receptors were gathered from an adult with an advanced solid tumor such as melanoma, head and neck, liver or kidney cancer.

This clone was seen just once. The rearrangement joins TRBV11-2 to TRBJ2-7; TRBD1 matches at 7 bases. Germline V gives CDR1 SGHAT, CDR2 FQNNGV. V dropped 1 base and J dropped 2; count of bases not matched to a gene: 8. The CDR3 spans 16 residues. The CDR3 loop reads CASSLALSTGTYEQYF. The CDR3 nucleotides are TGTGCCAGCAGCTTAGCCTTGTCGACAGGGACCTACGAGCAGTACTTC.

The genes are TRBV5-1 and TRBJ1-1; possibly TRBD1 for D (5 bases). This CDR3 contains 13 residues. CDR1 is SGHRS and CDR2 is YFSETQ in the germline V gene. The V end was cut by 3 bases, the J end by 1 base, with 7 bases between. This CDR3 reads CASSSGQNTEAFF. The CDR3 DNA reads as TGCGCCAGCAGCTCAGGACAGAACACTGAAGCTTTCTTT.

This chain links TRBV2 with TRBJ2-7; D is tentatively TRBD1 or TRBD2 (5 bases each). CDR3 length: 14 amino acids. Germline V gives CDR1 SNHLY, CDR2 FYNNEI. V gave up 6 bases and J gave up 5 bases, with 17 bases separating them. CDR3 bases: TGTGCCAGCAGAGCCGGGGCAGCCTCACACGAGCAGTACTTC. Amino acid sequence: CASRAGAASHEQYF.

The chain is built from TRBV4-1 and TRBJ2-5; D may correspond to TRBD1 or TRBD2 (6 bases each). The CDR3 sequence is 16 residues long. The germline V gene has CDR1 MGHRA and CDR2 YSYEKL. The V end was cut by 8 bases, the J end by 5 bases, with 24 bases between. The CDR3 sequence is CASGVSFGGRSETQYF. Written as DNA, the CDR3 is TGCGCCAGCGGGGTCTCCTTCGGGGGCCGGAGCGAGACCCAGTACTTC.

This rearrangement joins TRBV7-6 to TRBJ1-1, with D unclear. V shed 2 bases and J shed 1 base, with 5 bases lying between them. Germline V gene data show CDR1 as SGHVS and CDR2 as FNYEAQ. The CDR3 contains 13 residues. CDR3 sequence: CASSLTENTEAFF. CDR3 in DNA: TGTGCCAGCAGCTTAACAGAGAACACTGAAGCTTTCTTT.

V usage is TRBV7-2 and J usage is TRBJ2-1; 7 bases line up with TRBD2. The length of the CDR3 is 15 residues. CDR1 and CDR2 (germline): SGHTA, FQGNSA. J was trimmed by 10 bases and V by 1 base; bases with no gene match: 10. CDR3 sequence reads: CASSLDSGARGEQFF. The CDR3 nucleotides read TGTGCCAGCAGCTTAGACAGCGGGGCCAGAGGGGAGCAGTTCTTC.

The V gene is TRBV19, the J gene TRBJ1-6, with a possible D match to TRBD1 (5 bases). V lost 1 base and J lost 6, with 10 bases in between. Germline-derived CDR1 and CDR2 are LNHDA and SQIVND (reference sequence). CDR3 length: 15 residues. CDR3 amino acids: CASSIVSGGNSPLHF. The CDR3 bases are TGTGCCAGTAGTATAGTATCGGGGGGTAATTCACCCCTCCACTTT.

V gene TRBV29-1 combines with J gene TRBJ2-1; D gene ambiguous. The CDR3 covers 11 residues. Germline loops: CDR1 SQVTM, CDR2 ANQGSEA. Trimming pared 6 bases from V and 4 bases from J, leaving 7 bases between. CDR3 bases: TGCAGCGTGGCGATATACAATGAGCAGTTCTTC. This translates into CSVAIYNEQFF.

The chain employs TRBV9 and TRBJ1-2, with D unclear. V shed 4 bases and J shed 3 bases, with 10 bases lying between them. This CDR3 is 13 amino acids long. Germline loops: CDR1 SGDLS, CDR2 YYNGEE. The CDR3 protein is CASSPTAYYGYTF. CDR3 sequence (DNA): TGTGCCAGCAGCCCAACAGCTTACTATGGCTACACCTTC.